This passage covers 28 T cell receptor beta chains from one sample sequenced in a study of response to subunit inactivated influenza vaccine. One entry per CDR3 protein results from TCRdb running MiXCR on the RT-PCR reads. The sample lists about 780,000 distinct CDR3 sequences, approximately 18% occurring once. This sample comprised PBMCs from blood, obtained roughly 5 days after vaccination. These receptors were taken from a man aged 45 to 65 who received an inactivated influenza vaccine.

This clonotype was seen a few times. J is TRBJ2-5 and V is TRBV20-1, with TRBD2 as a possible D gene (6 bases). The CDR3 has 15 residues. The V gene lost 0 bases and the J gene lost 2 bases, with 13 bases spanning the gap. In germline, CDR1 is DFQATT, CDR2 SNEGSKA (reference sequence). The CDR3 DNA reads as TGCAGTGCTAGAGACTATCCGAGCGGGCAAGAGACCCAGTACTTC. Translation gives CSARDYPSGQETQYF.

This clonotype was detected only a few times. The chain recombines TRBV7-3 with TRBJ2-2; D not certain. V shed 1 base and J shed 4 bases, with 10 bases lying between them. The CDR3 is made up of 15 amino acids. In germline, CDR1 is SGHTA, CDR2 FQGTGA. The DNA for the CDR3 is TGTGCCAGCAGCTTAAAGGCACCTTCCACCGGGGAGCTGTTTTTT. It specifies CASSLKAPSTGELFF. Full variable domain (outside the CDR3, taken from reference TRBV7-3 and TRBJ2-2): GAGVSQTPSNKVTEKGKYVELRCDPISGHTALYWYRQSLGQGPEFLIYFQGTGAADDSGLPNDRFFAVRPEGSVSTLKIQRTERGDSAVYLCASSLKAPSTGELFFGEGSRLTVL.

The chain is built from TRBV5-1 and TRBJ2-1; the D call may be TRBD1 or TRBD2 (5 bases each). Germline V CDR1 and CDR2: SGHRS, YFSETQ. CDR3 length: 16 residues. Trimming removed 0 bases from V and 0 bases from J, with 10 bases in between. CDR3 nucleotide sequence: TGCGCCAGCAGCTTGGTCCCAGGGAGCTCCTACAATGAGCAGTTCTTC. Protein sequence: CASSLVPGSSYNEQFF. Filled out from reference TRBV5-1 and TRBJ2-1, the complete variable domain reads KAGVTQTPRYLIKTRGQQVTLSCSPISGHRSVSWYQQTPGQGLQFLFEYFSETQRNKGNFPGRFSGRQFSNSRSEMNVSTLELGDSALYLCASSLVPGSSYNEQFFGPGTRLTVL.

The sample holds a few counts of this clonotype. The gene calls are TRBV6-5 and TRBJ2-1, with D tentatively TRBD1 (5 bases). The CDR3 has 15 amino acids. In germline, CDR1 is MNHEY, CDR2 SVGAGI. V was trimmed by 3 bases and J by 6 bases, leaving 15 bases between them. The CDR3 DNA reads TGTGCCAGCAGTTATCTGGGAACAGGCGTCAATGAGCAGTTCTTC. It encodes CASSYLGTGVNEQFF.

The J gene is TRBJ2-1, the V gene TRBV28; 8 nucleotides line up with TRBD2. V was pared by 8 bases and J by 1 base, with 10 bases of the junction left unmatched. The CDR3 is 16 residues long. Germline CDR1 and CDR2: MDHEN and SYDVKM. The CDR3 coding sequence is TGTGCCAGCCTCCCAGCCGGGGGGGGTTCCTACAATGAGCAGTTCTTC. It translates to CASLPAGGGSYNEQFF.

This clonotype has just a few counts. The V and J genes are TRBV27 and TRBJ2-7; 8 bases are a match to TRBD2. With V trimmed by 0 bases and J by 2 bases, 3 bases remained unmatched. CDR3 length: 15 amino acids. Germline V gene data show CDR1 as MNHEY and CDR2 as SMNVEV (reference sequence). Here the CDR3 reads CASSLSISGTYEQYF. In nucleotides, the CDR3 is TGTGCCAGCAGTTTATCGATTAGCGGGACCTACGAGCAGTACTTC.

The sample holds a few counts of this clonotype. The CDR3 loop is CSAASGTSVYEQYF. The CDR3 nucleotides read TGCAGTGCTGCGTCCGGGACTAGCGTCTACGAGCAGTACTTC. The J gene is TRBJ2-7, the V gene TRBV20-1, with 10 nucleotides matching TRBD2. Germline V lookup: CDR1 DFQATT, CDR2 SNEGSKA (reference sequence). With V trimmed by 5 bases and J by 3 bases, 7 bases remained unmatched. The CDR3 covers 14 residues.

The rearrangement uses TRBV7-9 and TRBJ2-2; 7 bases fit TRBD1. The junction had 9 bases not matched to a gene; V was cut back by 5 bases and J by 6 bases. The germline gives CDR1 SEHNR, CDR2 FQNEAQ (reference sequence). This CDR3 is 15 amino acids long. For the CDR3, the DNA is TGTGCCAGCAGCCTAAGGGACAGCCCGCCCGGGGAGCTGTTTTTT. Amino acid sequence: CASSLRDSPPGELFF.

In DNA, the CDR3 is TGTGCCAGCAGTTTAGCGGTGATTAATGAAAAACTGTTTTTT. Translation gives CASSLAVINEKLFF. J is TRBJ1-4 and V is TRBV12-3 or TRBV12-4; D gene ambiguous. The ends were cut back, 0 bases at V and 4 bases at J, with 6 bases in the middle. The length of the CDR3 is 14 residues.

The chain uses TRBV6-5 and TRBJ2-3, with 11 positions matching TRBD2. Germline CDR1 and CDR2: MNHEY and SVGAGI. The CDR3 is 16 amino acids. The junction had 7 bases not matched to a gene; V was cut back by 2 bases and J by 6 bases. The CDR3 sequence: CASSYTSGGPADTQYF. The CDR3 bases are TGTGCCAGCAGTTACACTAGCGGGGGCCCCGCGGATACGCAGTATTTT.

This clonotype was detected a few times. The chain links TRBV12-3 or TRBV12-4 to TRBJ2-3, with 9 bases matching TRBD1. After removal of 8 bases from V and 6 bases from J, the junction contained 9 bases not matched to a gene. CDR3 size: 14 residues. The CDR3 here is CASGKQGAFDTQYF. In nucleotides, the CDR3 is TGTGCCAGCGGAAAACAGGGGGCTTTCGATACGCAGTATTTT.

This clonotype showed up just a few times. V is TRBV12-3 or TRBV12-4 and J is TRBJ2-3; 10 nucleotides line up with TRBD2. After removal of 4 bases from V and 0 bases from J, the junction contained 10 bases not matched to a gene. The CDR3 has 18 amino acids. This CDR3 reads CASSSIGTSERSTDTQYF. The CDR3 DNA follows: TGTGCCAGCAGTTCAATTGGGACTAGCGAACGTAGCACAGATACGCAGTATTTT.

This clonotype was seen only a few times. The chain employs TRBV5-1 and TRBJ2-2; a possible D gene is TRBD2 (5 bases). There are 19 residues in the CDR3. The germline gives CDR1 SGHRS, CDR2 YFSETQ. Between the trimmed V and J ends, which lost 1 base and 0 bases, there was a span of 19 bases. The CDR3 here is CASSLYGFGVPANTGELFF. CDR3 DNA: TGCGCCAGCAGCTTGTATGGTTTCGGGGTCCCTGCGAACACCGGGGAGCTGTTTTTT.

This clonotype turned up a few times. The chain recombines TRBV7-9 with TRBJ2-1; possibly TRBD2 for D (5 bases). From germline, CDR1 is SEHNR and CDR2 FQNEAQ (reference sequence). Trimming removed 4 bases from V and 3 bases from J, with 16 bases in between. The CDR3 has 16 amino acids. The CDR3 nucleotides are TGTGCCAGCAGCTCCCAGCGGCGGGTCTTCTACAATGAGCAGTTCTTC. Amino acids: CASSSQRRVFYNEQFF.

V and J are TRBV7-3 and TRBJ2-1; D remains unclear. The V gene's germline CDR1 is SGHTA and CDR2 FQGTGA. This CDR3 has 15 amino acids. Trimming pared 2 bases from V and 6 bases from J, leaving 14 bases between. CDR3: CASSLFPAAGNEQFF. The DNA for the CDR3 is TGTGCCAGCAGCTTATTTCCAGCCGCCGGCAATGAGCAGTTCTTC.

V and J are TRBV12-3 or TRBV12-4 and TRBJ1-5; D perhaps matches TRBD1 (6 bases). Trimming pared 5 bases from V and 4 bases from J, leaving 18 bases between. The CDR3 runs to 16 residues. The CDR3 DNA reads TGTGCCAGCAGTGGGGGCGGGGATGGCCCTAATCAGCCCCAGCATTTT. This translates into CASSGGGDGPNQPQHF.

This chain links TRBV9 with TRBJ2-1, with D perhaps assigned TRBD1 or TRBD2 (5 bases each). V lost 0 bases and J 5 bases, leaving 15 bases between the germline ends. The germline gives CDR1 SGDLS, CDR2 YYNGEE. The CDR3 runs to 16 residues. CDR3 nucleotides: TGTGCCAGCAGCGTAGGAGGGGCGCCCCGAAACAATGAGCAGTTCTTC. It specifies CASSVGGAPRNNEQFF.

V usage is TRBV4-3 and J usage is TRBJ1-1; perhaps TRBD1 as D (5 bases). The germline V gene has CDR1 LGHNA and CDR2 YSLEER. V was shortened by 0 bases and J by 6 bases, with 20 bases between the two germline ends. CDR3 length: 17 amino acids. The CDR3 DNA follows: TGCGCCAGCAGCCAAGAGGACCGGGACGGCCGAACCGCTGAAGCTTTCTTT. This gives the protein CASSQEDRDGRTAEAFF.

This clonotype occurred a few times. The chain employs TRBV6-2 or TRBV6-3 and TRBJ2-6; no clear D gene. Germline CDR1 and CDR2: MNHEY and SVGEGT. V shed 6 bases and J shed 0 bases, with 18 bases lying between them. The CDR3 runs 18 residues. CDR3 nucleotides: TGTGCCAGCAGCCCAATCTCAGGCTATTCCTCTGGGGCCAACGTCCTGACTTTC. Amino acids: CASSPISGYSSGANVLTF.

The chain couples TRBV6-2 or TRBV6-3 to TRBJ2-5; D not certain. CDR1 MNHEY and CDR2 SVGEGT come from the germline V gene. The CDR3 spans 14 residues. The V end lost 0 bases, the J end lost 3 bases, and 8 bases lay between the germline ends. The CDR3 loop reads CASSYSRIKETQYF. CDR3 in DNA: TGTGCCAGCAGTTACTCCCGGATAAAAGAGACCCAGTACTTC.

The sample holds a few counts of this clonotype. J is TRBJ1-5 and V is TRBV20-1; D is uncertain. Per germline, CDR1 DFQATT and CDR2 SNEGSKA (reference sequence). Trimming took 3 bases from V and 0 from J, leaving 9 bases between them. The length of the CDR3 is 14 residues. CDR3 region: CSASRLSSNQPQHF. CDR3 nucleotide sequence: TGCAGTGCTAGCAGATTATCTAGCAATCAGCCCCAGCATTTT.

This clonotype was detected only a few times. The chain has TRBV29-1 and TRBJ1-2, with TRBD1 matching over 9 bases. Germline V CDR1 and CDR2: SQVTM, ANQGSEA. The CDR3 runs 13 residues. Trimming cost V 7 bases and J 4 bases; bases outside gene matches: 7. The CDR3 spells CSARDRASYGYTF. DNA of the CDR3: TGCAGCGCCAGGGACAGGGCTAGCTATGGCTACACCTTC. The whole variable domain, remainder taken from reference TRBV29-1 and TRBJ1-2, is SAVISQKPSRDICQRGTSLTIQCQVDSQVTMMFWYRQQPGQSLTLIATANQGSEATYESGFVIDKFPISRPNLTFSTLTVSNMSPEDSSIYLCSARDRASYGYTFGSGTRLTVV.

The chain couples TRBV12-3 or TRBV12-4 to TRBJ2-7; the D gene is possibly TRBD1 (5 bases). V was trimmed by 3 bases and J by 1 base, leaving 7 bases between them. This CDR3 has 13 residues. CDR3 coding DNA: TGTGCCAGCAGTTTCAGGGCTTCCTACGAGCAGTACTTC. Protein: CASSFRASYEQYF.

This clonotype was detected only a few times. This sequence joins TRBV10-3 and TRBJ1-3, with D unresolved. V dropped 2 bases and J dropped 3 bases, with 20 bases sitting between them. Germline V CDR1 and CDR2: ENHRY, SYGVKD. The CDR3 spans 18 residues. In nucleotides, the CDR3 is TGTGCCATCAGTGAGAAGTATAAGGGCTTATTTTATGGAAACACCATATATTTT. The encoded protein is CAISEKYKGLFYGNTIYF.

The chain has TRBV7-2 and TRBJ2-7; TRBD1 aligns across 7 bases. Germline trimming cut 4 bases from V and 1 base from J; bases unmatched to any gene: 7. This CDR3 has 15 residues. CDR1 SGHTA and CDR2 FQGNSA come from the germline V gene. The CDR3 spells CASSSQTGRSYEQYF. The DNA of the CDR3 is TGTGCCAGCAGCTCGCAGACAGGGCGATCCTACGAGCAGTACTTC.

This clonotype came up a few times. The chain has TRBV20-1 and TRBJ1-1; a weak D match, TRBD1 (6 bases). This CDR3 has 14 amino acids. V lost 1 base, J lost 0 bases, and 9 bases lay in between. Per the germline V gene, CDR1 is DFQATT and CDR2 is SNEGSKA (reference sequence). CDR3 nucleotide sequence: TGCAGTGCTAGAGGAACAGGGCTGAACACTGAAGCTTTCTTT. This sequence encodes CSARGTGLNTEAFF.

This clonotype was detected only a few times. The gene calls are TRBV6-6 and TRBJ2-5; tentative D call: TRBD2 (5 bases). CDR1 and CDR2 from the germline V gene are MNHNY and SVGAGI (reference sequence). With 7 bases removed from V and 5 bases from J, the gap between germline ends came to 14 bases. The CDR3 sequence is 13 residues long. CDR3 in amino acids: CASTRDYIETQYF. The CDR3 DNA sequence: TGTGCCAGCACCCGAGACTATATCGAGACCCAGTACTTC.

The V and J genes are TRBV7-6 and TRBJ2-3; D not certain. Germline V gene lookup returns CDR1 SGHVS and CDR2 FNYEAQ. Trimming cost V 2 bases and J 2 bases, with 11 bases left between them. The CDR3 sequence is 15 residues long. CDR3 amino acids: CASSLNPKNTDTQYF. The CDR3 DNA is TGTGCCAGCAGCTTAAATCCTAAAAACACAGATACGCAGTATTTT.